This section outlines one T cell receptor beta chain sequence together with its context. Its cognate antigen is unknown. The data were obtained in a study of cytomegalovirus exposure and HLA in healthy donors. Study results and caveats: Previously analyzed data showed that most TCR beta V segments were productive at a frequency of about 87% or about 30%.

Primers included in the PCR were 60 Vbeta and 13 Jbeta primers. TCRdb keeps only in-frame clones here, not all; method: immunoSEQ multiplex PCR. The sample includes more than 95,000 clones, roughly 74% seen only once; the top ten take 11% to 15%. Looked up from germline, CDR1 is MNHEY and CDR2 is SMNVEV (reference sequence). The CDR3 is 13 residues long. The V segment lost 7 bases and the J segment 6 bases; nucleotides outside the gene matches: 5. The TCR was taken from a woman aged 70-85 years in good health and CMV-seropositive. This rearrangement joins TRBV27 to TRBJ2-7, with TRBD1 identical over 11 bases. The sequencing sample was made of PBMCs. The CDR3: CASTDRGRSEQYF. Here the CDR3 DNA reads TGTGCCAGCACGGACAGGGGGCGGTCCGAGCAGTACTTC.